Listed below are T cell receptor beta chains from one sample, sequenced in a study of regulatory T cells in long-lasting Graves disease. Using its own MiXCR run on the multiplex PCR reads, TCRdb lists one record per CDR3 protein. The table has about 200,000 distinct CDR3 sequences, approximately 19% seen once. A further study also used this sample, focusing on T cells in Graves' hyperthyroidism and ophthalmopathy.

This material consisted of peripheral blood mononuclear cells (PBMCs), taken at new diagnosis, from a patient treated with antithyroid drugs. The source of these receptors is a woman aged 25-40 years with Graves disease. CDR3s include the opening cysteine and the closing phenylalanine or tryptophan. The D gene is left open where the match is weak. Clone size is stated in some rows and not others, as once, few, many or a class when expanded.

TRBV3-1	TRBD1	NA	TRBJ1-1	CASSLRDRLNTEAFF	TGTGCCAGCAGCCTACGGGACAGGCTGAACACTGAAGCTTTCTTT
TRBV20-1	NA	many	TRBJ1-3	CSARSSGNTIYF	TGCAGCGCCCGCTCGTCTGGAAACACCATATATTTT
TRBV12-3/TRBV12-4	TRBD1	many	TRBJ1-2	CASSSTLVGDRRQGPYGYTF	TGTGCCAGCAGTAGTACATTGGTTGGGGACAGGCGTCAAGGTCCCTATGGCTACACCTTC
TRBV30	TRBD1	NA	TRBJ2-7	CAWSLSTRDRGRYEQYF	TGTGCCTGGAGTCTATCAACCCGGGACAGGGGGCGATACGAGCAGTACTTC
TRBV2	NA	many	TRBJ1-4	CASSGGVNEKLFF	TGTGCCAGCAGTGGTGGAGTCAATGAAAAACTGTTTTTT
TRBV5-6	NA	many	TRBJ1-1	CASNLYPAKTVNTEAFF	TGTGCCAGCAACCTTTACCCGGCGAAGACAGTGAACACTGAAGCTTTCTTT
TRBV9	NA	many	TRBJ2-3	CASSTSSTDTQYF	TGTGCCAGCAGCACATCTAGCACAGATACGCAGTATTTT
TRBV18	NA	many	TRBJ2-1	CASSPGSRNEQFF	TGTGCCAGCTCACCTGGGTCCAGAAATGAGCAGTTCTTC
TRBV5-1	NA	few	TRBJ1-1	CASSWVPGNTEAFF	TGCGCCAGCAGCTGGGTTCCTGGGAACACTGAAGCTTTCTTT
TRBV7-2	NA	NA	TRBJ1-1	CASSTQGWGTEAFF	TGTGCCAGCAGCACGCAGGGGTGGGGGACTGAAGCTTTCTTT
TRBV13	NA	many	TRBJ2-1	CASSVTDQVNEQFF	TGTGCCAGCAGCGTGACAGACCAAGTCAATGAGCAGTTCTTC
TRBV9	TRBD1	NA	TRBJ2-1	CASRPTGAYNEQLF	TGTGCCAGCAGACCTACAGGGGCCTACAATGAGCAGCTCTTC
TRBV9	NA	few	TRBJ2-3	CASSVGSGRTDTQYF	TGTGCCAGCAGCGTAGGTAGCGGTCGCACAGATACGCAGTATTTT
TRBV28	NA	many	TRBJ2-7	CASSLGRGRTSYEQYF	TGTGCCAGCAGTTTGGGCCGCGGTCGTACCTCCTACGAGCAGTACTTC
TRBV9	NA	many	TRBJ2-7	CASSVGGGQSYEQYF	TGTGCCAGCAGCGTAGGCGGGGGCCAGAGCTACGAGCAGTACTTC
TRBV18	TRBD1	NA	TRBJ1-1	CASSPKGTGNMNTEAFF	TGTGCCAGCTCACCCAAAGGGACAGGGAATATGAACACTGAAGCTTTCTTT
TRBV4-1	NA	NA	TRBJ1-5	CASSQFGGLESNQPQHF	TGCGCCAGCAGCCAATTTGGGGGGCTTGAAAGCAATCAGCCCCAGCATTTT
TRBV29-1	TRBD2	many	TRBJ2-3	CSGLGLAGGSTDTQYF	TGCAGCGGCCTGGGACTAGCGGGGGGAAGCACAGATACGCAGTATTTT
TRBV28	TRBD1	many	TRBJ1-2	CASSPRDREPYDGYTF	TGTGCCAGCAGTCCCCGGGACAGGGAACCCTATGACGGCTACACCTTC
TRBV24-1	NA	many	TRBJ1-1	CATSDFHNTEAFF	TGTGCCACCAGTGATTTTCATAACACTGAAGCTTTCTTT
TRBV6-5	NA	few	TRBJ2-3	CASGYSIPTRASTDTQYF	TGTGCCAGCGGTTACTCGATCCCCACTAGAGCTAGCACAGATACGCAGTATTTT
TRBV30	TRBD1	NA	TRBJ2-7	CAWSSKGASYEQYF	TGTGCCTGGAGTTCCAAGGGGGCCAGCTACGAGCAGTACTTC
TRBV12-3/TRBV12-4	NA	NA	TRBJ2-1	CASSTYGGGYNEQFF	TGTGCCAGCAGTACCTATGGGGGAGGCTACAATGAGCAGTTCTTC
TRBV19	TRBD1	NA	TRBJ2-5	CASSTADRKEKETQYF	TGTGCCAGTAGTACGGCGGACAGGAAGGAGAAAGAGACCCAGTACTTC
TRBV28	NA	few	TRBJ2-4	CASGRSDLAKNIQYF	TGTGCCAGCGGAAGGAGCGATTTAGCCAAAAACATTCAGTACTTC
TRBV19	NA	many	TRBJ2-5	CASSIVGGASETQYF	TGTGCCAGTAGTATTGTTGGGGGCGCATCGGAGACCCAGTACTTC
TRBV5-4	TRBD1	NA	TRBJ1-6	CASSQFGTPQGAWSPLHF	TGTGCCAGCAGCCAATTTGGAACGCCACAGGGGGCTTGGTCACCCCTCCACTTT
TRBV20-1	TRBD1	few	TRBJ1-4	CSAISVRQGGNEKLFF	TGCAGTGCTATTTCCGTAAGACAGGGCGGTAATGAAAAACTGTTTTTT
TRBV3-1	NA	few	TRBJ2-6	CASSRRAMGGANVLTF	TGTGCCAGCAGCCGGAGGGCCATGGGTGGGGCCAACGTCCTGACTTTC
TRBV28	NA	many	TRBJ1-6	CASVERRGGNDSPLHF	TGTGCCAGCGTGGAGCGGCGAGGGGGAAATGATTCACCCCTCCACTTT